This T cell receptor (beta chain) was documented in a study of cytomegalovirus exposure and HLA in healthy donors. The PCR employed 60 Vbeta primers together with 13 Jbeta primers. Profiling relied on immunoSEQ multiplex PCR, and the TCRdb table lists in-frame clones only, not all of them. The data contain approximately 180,000 clones, 75% to 85% of them seen just once; the ten biggest clones take up 6.5% to 8.5%. When sampled, the donors appeared nominally healthy, though they likely had unrecorded immune exposures. CDR1 MGHDK and CDR2 SYGVNS come from the germline V gene. The CDR3 totals 16 residues. Trimming removed 5 bases from V and 8 bases from J; junction bases left unmatched: 13.

Sequenced sample: PBMCs. The sequence came from a man aged 30 to 39 in good health and CMV-seropositive. The chain carries TRBV25-1 and TRBJ1-4, with 8 bases lining up with TRBD1. Here the CDR3 DNA reads TGTGCCAGCAGTTCCTTAACGGGACAGGCCCCCGAAAAACTGTTTTTT. The encoded protein is CASSSLTGQAPEKLFF.